This T cell receptor beta chain was sequenced for a study of blood T cell repertoires in COVID-19. CDR1 is MNHNY, CDR2 SVGAGI, per germline (reference sequence). Trimming at V came to 6 bases and at J to 1 base, leaving 2 bases not matched to a gene. The CDR3 runs 14 residues. TCRdb keeps only in-frame clones here, not all; method: immunoSEQ multiplex PCR. The table has 120,000 or so clones, around 64% seen once. The chain links TRBV6-6 to TRBJ2-3; TRBD2 matches at 9 bases. The TCR comes from a human donor with acute or convalescent COVID-19. The donor label of this sample is uncertain. The sequenced sample consisted of peripheral blood. The CDR3 protein is CASSPSGGTDTQYF. In nucleotides, the CDR3 is TGTGCCAGCAGCCCTAGCGGGGGCACAGATACGCAGTATTTT.